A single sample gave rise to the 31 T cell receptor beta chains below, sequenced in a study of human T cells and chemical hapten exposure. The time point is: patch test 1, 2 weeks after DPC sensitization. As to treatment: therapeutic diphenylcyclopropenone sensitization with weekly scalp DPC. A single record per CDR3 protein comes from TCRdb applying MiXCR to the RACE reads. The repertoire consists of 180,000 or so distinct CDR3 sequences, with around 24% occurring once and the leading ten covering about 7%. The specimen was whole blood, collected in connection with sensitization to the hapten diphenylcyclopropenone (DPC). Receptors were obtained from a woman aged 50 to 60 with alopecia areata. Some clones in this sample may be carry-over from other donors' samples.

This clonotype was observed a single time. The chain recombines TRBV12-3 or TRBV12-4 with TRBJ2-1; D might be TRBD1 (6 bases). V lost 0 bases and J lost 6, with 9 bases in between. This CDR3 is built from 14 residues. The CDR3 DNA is TGTGCCAGCAGTTTAGCTGTGGGGGCCAATGAGCAGTTCTTC. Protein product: CASSLAVGANEQFF.

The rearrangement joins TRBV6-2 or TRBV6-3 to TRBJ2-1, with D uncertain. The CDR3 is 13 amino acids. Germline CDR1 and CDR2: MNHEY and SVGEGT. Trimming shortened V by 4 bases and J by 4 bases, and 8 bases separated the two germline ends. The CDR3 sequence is CASSSRLYNEQFF. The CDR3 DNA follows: TGTGCCAGCAGTTCGAGATTGTACAATGAGCAGTTCTTC.

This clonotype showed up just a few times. This CDR3 reads CASSEGHLGETQYF. CDR3 nucleotide sequence: TGTGCCAGTAGTGAGGGACACCTGGGAGAGACCCAGTACTTC. The rearrangement uses TRBV19 and TRBJ2-5; a possible D gene is TRBD1 (6 bases). This CDR3 has 14 amino acids. The ends were cut back, 5 bases at V and 4 bases at J, with 14 bases in the middle. The germline CDR1 and CDR2 sequences are LNHDA and SQIVND (reference sequence).

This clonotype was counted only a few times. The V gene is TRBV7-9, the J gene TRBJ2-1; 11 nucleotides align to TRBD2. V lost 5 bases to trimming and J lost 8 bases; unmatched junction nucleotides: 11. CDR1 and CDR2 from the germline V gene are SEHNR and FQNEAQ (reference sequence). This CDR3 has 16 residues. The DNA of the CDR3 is TGTGCCAGCAGCCCCCGTGTAGCGGGAGGGCCCTATGAGCAGTTCTTC. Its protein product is CASSPRVAGGPYEQFF.

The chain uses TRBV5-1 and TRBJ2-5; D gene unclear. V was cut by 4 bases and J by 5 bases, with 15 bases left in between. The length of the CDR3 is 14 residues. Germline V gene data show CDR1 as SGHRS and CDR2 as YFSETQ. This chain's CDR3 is CASSGSSAGETQYF. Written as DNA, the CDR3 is TGCGCCAGCAGCGGCTCATCCGCCGGGGAGACCCAGTACTTC.

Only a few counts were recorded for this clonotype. This chain's CDR3 is CASSLAGAQRTDTQYF. CDR3 bases: TGCGCCAGCAGCTTGGCCGGCGCCCAAAGGACAGATACGCAGTATTTT. V and J are TRBV5-1 and TRBJ2-3; D gene ambiguous. V was clipped by 0 bases and J by 3 bases, with 14 bases between them. The CDR3 loop spans 16 amino acids. Germline V gene data show CDR1 as SGHRS and CDR2 as YFSETQ.

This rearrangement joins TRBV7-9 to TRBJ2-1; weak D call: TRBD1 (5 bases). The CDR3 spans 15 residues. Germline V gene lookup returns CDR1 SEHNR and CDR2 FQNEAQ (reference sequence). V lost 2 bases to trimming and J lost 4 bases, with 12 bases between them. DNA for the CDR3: TGTGCCAGCAGCTTACCCTTAACAGGTTACAATGAGCAGTTCTTC. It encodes CASSLPLTGYNEQFF.

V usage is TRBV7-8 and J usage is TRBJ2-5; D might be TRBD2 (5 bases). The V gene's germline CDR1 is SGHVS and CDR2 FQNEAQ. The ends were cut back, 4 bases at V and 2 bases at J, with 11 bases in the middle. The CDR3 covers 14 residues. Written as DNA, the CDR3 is TGTGCCAGCAGCTCAAAAACTAGGCAAGAGACCCAGTACTTC. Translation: CASSSKTRQETQYF.

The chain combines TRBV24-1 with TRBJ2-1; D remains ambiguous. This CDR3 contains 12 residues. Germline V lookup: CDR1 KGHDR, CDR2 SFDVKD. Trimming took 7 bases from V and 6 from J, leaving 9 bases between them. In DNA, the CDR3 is TGTGCCACCAGCGCAAATTTCAATGAGCAGTTCTTC. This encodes CATSANFNEQFF.

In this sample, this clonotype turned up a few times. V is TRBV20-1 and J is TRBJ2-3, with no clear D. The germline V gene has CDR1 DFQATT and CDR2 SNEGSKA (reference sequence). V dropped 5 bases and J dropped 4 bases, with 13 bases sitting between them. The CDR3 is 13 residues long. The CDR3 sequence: CSAPTPISDTQYF. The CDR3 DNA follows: TGCAGTGCTCCTACACCAATCTCAGATACGCAGTATTTT.

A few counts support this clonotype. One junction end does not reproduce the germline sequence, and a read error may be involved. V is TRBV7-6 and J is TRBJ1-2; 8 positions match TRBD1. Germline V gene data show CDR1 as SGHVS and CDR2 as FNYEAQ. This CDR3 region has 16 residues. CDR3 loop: CVSSPNSFDRGYGYTF. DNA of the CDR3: TGTGTCAGCAGCCCAAACTCTTTCGACAGGGGCTATGGCTACACCTTC.

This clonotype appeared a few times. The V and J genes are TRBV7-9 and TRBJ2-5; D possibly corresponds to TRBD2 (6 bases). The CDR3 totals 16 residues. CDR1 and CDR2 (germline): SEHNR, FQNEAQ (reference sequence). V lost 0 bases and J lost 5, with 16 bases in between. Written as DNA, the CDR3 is TGTGCCAGCAGCTTAGCAACTAGCTTGGTAGGGGAGACCCAGTACTTC. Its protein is CASSLATSLVGETQYF.

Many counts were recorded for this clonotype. CDR3 sequence (DNA): TGCGCCAGCAGCTCACTAGCGGGAGGGCGTACAGATACGCAGTATTTT. It codes for CASSSLAGGRTDTQYF. This rearrangement joins TRBV5-1 to TRBJ2-3; 13 bases align to TRBD2. V gave up 3 bases and J gave up 3 bases; unmatched junction bases: 4. Germline CDR1 reads SGHRS; CDR2 reads YFSETQ. This CDR3 is 16 amino acids long. Complete variable domain (other parts from reference TRBV5-1 and TRBJ2-3): KAGVTQTPRYLIKTRGQQVTLSCSPISGHRSVSWYQQTPGQGLQFLFEYFSETQRNKGNFPGRFSGRQFSNSRSEMNVSTLELGDSALYLCASSSLAGGRTDTQYFGPGTRLTVL.

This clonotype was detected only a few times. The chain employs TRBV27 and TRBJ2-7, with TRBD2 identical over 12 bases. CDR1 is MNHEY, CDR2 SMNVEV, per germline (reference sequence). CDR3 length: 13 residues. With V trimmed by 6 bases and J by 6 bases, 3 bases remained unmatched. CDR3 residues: CASRTSGSREQYF. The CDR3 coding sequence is TGTGCCAGCAGGACTAGCGGGAGCCGCGAGCAGTACTTC.

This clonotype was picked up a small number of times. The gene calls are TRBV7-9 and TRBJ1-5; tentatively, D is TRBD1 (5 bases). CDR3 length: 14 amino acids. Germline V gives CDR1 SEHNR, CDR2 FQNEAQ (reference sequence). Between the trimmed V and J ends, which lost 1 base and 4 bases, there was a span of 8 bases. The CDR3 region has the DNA TGTGCCAGCAGCTTAGGCAGGGAAAATCAGCCCCAGCATTTT. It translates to CASSLGRENQPQHF. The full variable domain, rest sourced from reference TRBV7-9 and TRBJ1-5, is DTGVSQNPRHKITKRGQNVTFRCDPISEHNRLYWYRQTLGQGPEFLTYFQNEAQLEKSRLLSDRFSAERPKGSFSTLEIQRTEQGDSAMYLCASSLGRENQPQHFGDGTRLSIL.

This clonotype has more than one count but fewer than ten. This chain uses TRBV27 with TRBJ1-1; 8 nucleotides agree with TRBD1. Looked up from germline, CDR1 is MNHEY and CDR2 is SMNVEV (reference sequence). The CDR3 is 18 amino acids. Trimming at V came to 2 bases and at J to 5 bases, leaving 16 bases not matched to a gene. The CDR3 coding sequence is TGTGCCAGCAGTTTAAGTAGCCCTCGGACAGGGCGCGGAACTGAAGCTTTCTTT. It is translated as CASSLSSPRTGRGTEAFF.

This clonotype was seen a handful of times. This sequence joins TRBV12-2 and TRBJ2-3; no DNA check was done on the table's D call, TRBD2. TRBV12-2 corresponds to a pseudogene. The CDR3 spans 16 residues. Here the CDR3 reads CASREIADLGADTQYF. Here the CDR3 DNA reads TGTGCAAGTCGCGAGATAGCGGATCTTGGGGCAGATACGCAGTATTTT.

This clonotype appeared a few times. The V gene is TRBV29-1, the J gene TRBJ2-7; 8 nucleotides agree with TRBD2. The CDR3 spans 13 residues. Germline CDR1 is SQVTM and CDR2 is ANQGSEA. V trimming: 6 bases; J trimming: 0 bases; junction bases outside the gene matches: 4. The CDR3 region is CSVLAGSSYEQYF. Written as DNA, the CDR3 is TGCAGCGTCTTAGCGGGGAGCTCCTACGAGCAGTACTTC.

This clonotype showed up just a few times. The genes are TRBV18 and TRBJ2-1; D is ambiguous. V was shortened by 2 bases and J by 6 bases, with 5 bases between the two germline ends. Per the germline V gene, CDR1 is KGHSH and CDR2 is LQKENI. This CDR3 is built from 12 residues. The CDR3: CASSPILNEQFF. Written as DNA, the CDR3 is TGTGCCAGCTCACCAATCCTCAATGAGCAGTTCTTC.

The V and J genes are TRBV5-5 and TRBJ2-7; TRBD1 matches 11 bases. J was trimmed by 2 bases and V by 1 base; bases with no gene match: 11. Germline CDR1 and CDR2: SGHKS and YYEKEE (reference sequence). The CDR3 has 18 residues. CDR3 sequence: CASSLWTGGSYFPYEQYF. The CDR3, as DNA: TGTGCCAGCAGCTTGTGGACAGGGGGCTCTTATTTCCCCTACGAGCAGTACTTC.

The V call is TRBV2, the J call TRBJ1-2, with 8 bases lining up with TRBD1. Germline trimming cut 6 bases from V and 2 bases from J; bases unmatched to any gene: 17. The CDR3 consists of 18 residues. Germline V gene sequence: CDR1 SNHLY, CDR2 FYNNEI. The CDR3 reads CASSYGTGLDLLNYGYTF. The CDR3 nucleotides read TGTGCCAGCAGCTACGGGACAGGTTTGGATCTTCTGAACTATGGCTACACCTTC.

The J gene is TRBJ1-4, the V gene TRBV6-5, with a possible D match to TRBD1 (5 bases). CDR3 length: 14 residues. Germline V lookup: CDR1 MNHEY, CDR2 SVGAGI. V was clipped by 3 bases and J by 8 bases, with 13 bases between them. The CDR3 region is CASSYGRVGEKLFF. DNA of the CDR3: TGTGCCAGCAGTTATGGCAGGGTAGGGGAAAAACTGTTTTTT.

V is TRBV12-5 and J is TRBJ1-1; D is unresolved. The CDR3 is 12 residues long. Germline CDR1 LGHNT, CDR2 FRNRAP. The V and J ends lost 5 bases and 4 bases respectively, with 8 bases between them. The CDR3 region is CASGTVGTEAFF. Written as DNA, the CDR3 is TGTGCTAGTGGTACTGTAGGCACTGAAGCTTTCTTT. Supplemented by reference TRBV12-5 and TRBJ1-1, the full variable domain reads DARVTQTPRHKVTEMGQEVTMRCQPILGHNTVFWYRQTMMQGLELLAYFRNRAPLDDSGMPKDRFSAEMPDATLATLKIQPSEPRDSAVYFCASGTVGTEAFFGQGTRLTVV.

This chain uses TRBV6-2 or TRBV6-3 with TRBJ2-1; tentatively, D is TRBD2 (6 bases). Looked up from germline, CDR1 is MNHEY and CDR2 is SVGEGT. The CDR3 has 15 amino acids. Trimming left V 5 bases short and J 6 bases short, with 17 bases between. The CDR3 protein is CASSAFGGGPNEQFF. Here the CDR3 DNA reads TGTGCCAGCAGTGCCTTTGGGGGAGGCCCCAATGAGCAGTTCTTC.

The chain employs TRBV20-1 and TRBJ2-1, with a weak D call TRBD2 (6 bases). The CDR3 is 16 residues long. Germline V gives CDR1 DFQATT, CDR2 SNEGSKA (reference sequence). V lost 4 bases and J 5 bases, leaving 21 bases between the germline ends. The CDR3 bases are TGCAGTGCTACCCCGAGGGGAGGCAATCAGGACAATGAGCAGTTCTTC. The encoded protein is CSATPRGGNQDNEQFF.

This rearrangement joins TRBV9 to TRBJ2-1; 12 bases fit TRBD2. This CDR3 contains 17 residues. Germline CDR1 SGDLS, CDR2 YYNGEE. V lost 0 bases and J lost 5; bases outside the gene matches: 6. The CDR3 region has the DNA TGTGCCAGCAGCGTAGAGGGGCGACTAGCGGGGGACAATGAGCAGTTCTTC. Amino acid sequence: CASSVEGRLAGDNEQFF.

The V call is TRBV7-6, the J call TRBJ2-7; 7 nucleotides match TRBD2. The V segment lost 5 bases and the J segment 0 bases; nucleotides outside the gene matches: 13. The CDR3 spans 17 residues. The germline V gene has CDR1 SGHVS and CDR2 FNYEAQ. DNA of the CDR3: TGTGCCAGCAGCCCTTCTGGGCCTAGCGGCTTCTCCTACGAGCAGTACTTC. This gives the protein CASSPSGPSGFSYEQYF. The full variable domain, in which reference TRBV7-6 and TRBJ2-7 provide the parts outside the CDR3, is GAGVSQSPRYKVTKRGQDVALRCDPISGHVSLYWYRQALGQGPEFLTYFNYEAQQDKSGLPNDRFSAERPEGSISTLTIQRTEQRDSAMYRCASSPSGPSGFSYEQYFGPGTRLTVT.

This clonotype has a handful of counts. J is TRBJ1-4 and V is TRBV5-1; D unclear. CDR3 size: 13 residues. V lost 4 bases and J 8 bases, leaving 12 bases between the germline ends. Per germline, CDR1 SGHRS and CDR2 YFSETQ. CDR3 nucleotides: TGCGCCAGCAGCGAAAACCCAGAGGAAAAACTGTTTTTT. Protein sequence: CASSENPEEKLFF. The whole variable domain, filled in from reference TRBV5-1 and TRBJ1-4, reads KAGVTQTPRYLIKTRGQQVTLSCSPISGHRSVSWYQQTPGQGLQFLFEYFSETQRNKGNFPGRFSGRQFSNSRSEMNVSTLELGDSALYLCASSENPEEKLFFGSGTQLSVL.

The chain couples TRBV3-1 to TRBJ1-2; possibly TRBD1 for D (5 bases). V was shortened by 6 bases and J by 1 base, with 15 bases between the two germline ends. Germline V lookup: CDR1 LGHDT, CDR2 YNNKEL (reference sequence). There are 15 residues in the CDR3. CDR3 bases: TGTGCCAGCAGTCCCGCGGGGGGGAATAACTATGGCTACACCTTC. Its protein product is CASSPAGGNNYGYTF.

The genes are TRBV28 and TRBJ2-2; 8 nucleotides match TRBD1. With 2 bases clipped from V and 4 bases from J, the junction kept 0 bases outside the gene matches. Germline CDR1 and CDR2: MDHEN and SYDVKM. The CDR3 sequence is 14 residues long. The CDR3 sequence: CASSLDRGTGELFF. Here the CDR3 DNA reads TGTGCCAGCAGTTTAGACAGGGGCACCGGGGAGCTGTTTTTT.

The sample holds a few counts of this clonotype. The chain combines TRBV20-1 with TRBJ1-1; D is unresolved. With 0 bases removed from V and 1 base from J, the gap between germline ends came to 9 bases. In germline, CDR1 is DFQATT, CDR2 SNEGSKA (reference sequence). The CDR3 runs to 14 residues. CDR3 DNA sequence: TGCAGTGCTAGAGATTATAGGAAGAACACTGAAGCTTTCTTT. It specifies CSARDYRKNTEAFF.